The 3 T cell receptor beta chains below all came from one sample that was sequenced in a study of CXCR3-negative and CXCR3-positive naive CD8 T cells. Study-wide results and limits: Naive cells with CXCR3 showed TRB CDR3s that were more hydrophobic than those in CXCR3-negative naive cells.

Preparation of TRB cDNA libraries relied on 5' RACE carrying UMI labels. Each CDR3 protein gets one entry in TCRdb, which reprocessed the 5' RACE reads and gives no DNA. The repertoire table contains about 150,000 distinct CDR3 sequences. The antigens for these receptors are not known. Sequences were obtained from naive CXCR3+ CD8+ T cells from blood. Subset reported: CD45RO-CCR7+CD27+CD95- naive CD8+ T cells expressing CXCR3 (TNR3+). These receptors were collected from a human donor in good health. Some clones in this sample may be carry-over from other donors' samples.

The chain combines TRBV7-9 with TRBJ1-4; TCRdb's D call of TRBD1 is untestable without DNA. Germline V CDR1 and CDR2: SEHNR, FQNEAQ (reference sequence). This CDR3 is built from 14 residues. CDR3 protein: CASSLTGANEKLFF.

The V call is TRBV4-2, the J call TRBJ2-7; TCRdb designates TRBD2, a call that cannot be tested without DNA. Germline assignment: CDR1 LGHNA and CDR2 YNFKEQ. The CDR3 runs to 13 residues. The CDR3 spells CASSQGGNNEQYF.

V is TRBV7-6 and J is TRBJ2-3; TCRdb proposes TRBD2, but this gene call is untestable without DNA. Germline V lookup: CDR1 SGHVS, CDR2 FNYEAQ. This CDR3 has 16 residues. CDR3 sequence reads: CASSSEAGTASDTQYF.